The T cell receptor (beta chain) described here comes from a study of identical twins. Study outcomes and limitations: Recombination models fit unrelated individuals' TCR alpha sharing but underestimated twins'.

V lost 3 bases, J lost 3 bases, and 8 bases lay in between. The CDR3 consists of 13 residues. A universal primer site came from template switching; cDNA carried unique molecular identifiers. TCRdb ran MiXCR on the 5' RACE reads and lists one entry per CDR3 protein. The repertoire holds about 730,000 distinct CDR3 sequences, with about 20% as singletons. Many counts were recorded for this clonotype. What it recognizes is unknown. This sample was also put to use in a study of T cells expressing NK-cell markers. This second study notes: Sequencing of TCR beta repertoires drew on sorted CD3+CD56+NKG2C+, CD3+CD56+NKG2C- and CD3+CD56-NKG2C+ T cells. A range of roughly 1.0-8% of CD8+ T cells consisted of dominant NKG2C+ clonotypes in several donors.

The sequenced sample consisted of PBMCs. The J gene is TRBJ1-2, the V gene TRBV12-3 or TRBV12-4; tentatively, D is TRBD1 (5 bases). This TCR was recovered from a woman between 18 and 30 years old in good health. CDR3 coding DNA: TGTGCCAGCAGTTTCCAGGGCGACTATGGCTACACCTTC. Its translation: CASSFQGDYGYTF.